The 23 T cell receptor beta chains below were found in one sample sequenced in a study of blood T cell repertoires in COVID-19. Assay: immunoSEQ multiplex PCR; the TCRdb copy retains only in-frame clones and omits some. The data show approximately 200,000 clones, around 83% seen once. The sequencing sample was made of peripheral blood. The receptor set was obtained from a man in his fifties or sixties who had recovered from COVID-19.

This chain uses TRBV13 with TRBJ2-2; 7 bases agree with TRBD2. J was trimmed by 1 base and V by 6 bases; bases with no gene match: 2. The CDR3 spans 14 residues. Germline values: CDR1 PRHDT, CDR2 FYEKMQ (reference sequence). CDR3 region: CASRGLKNTGELFF. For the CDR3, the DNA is TGTGCCAGCAGGGGACTAAAGAACACCGGGGAGCTGTTTTTT.

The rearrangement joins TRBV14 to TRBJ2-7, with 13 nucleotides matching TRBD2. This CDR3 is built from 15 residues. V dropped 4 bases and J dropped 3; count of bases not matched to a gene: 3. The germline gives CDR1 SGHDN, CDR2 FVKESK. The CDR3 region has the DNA TGTGCCAGCAGCCCGGGACTAGCGGGACTCTACGAGCAGTACTTC. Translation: CASSPGLAGLYEQYF.

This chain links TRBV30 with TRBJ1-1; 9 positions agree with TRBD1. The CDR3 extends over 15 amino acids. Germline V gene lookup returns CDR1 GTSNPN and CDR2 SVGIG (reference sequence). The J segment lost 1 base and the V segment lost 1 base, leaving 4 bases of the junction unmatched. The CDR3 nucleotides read TGTGCCTGGAGTGAGGAGGGACAGGGGAACACTGAAGCTTTCTTT. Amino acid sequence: CAWSEEGQGNTEAFF.

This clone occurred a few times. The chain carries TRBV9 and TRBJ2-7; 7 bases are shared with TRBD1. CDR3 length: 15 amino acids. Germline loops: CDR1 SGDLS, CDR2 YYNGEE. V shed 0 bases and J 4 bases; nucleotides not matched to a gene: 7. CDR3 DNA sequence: TGTGCCAGCAGCGTAGCAGTGACAGGGCAATACGAGCAGTACTTC. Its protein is CASSVAVTGQYEQYF.

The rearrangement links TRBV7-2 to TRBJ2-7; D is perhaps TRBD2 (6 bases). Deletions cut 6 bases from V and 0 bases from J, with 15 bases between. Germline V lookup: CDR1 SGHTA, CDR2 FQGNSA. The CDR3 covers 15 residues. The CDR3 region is CASSSKRADSYEQYF. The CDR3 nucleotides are TGTGCCAGCAGTTCAAAGCGGGCCGACTCCTACGAGCAGTACTTC. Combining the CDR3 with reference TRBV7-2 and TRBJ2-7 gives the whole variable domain GAGVSQSPSNKVTEKGKDVELRCDPISGHTALYWYRQSLGQGLEFLIYFQGNSAPDKSGLPSDRFSAERTGGSVSTLTIQRTQQEDSAVYLCASSSKRADSYEQYFGPGTRLTVT.

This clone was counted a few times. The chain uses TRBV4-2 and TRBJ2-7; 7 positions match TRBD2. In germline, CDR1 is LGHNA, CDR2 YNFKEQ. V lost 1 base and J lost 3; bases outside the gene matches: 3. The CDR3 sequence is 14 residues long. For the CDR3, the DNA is TGTGCCAGCAGCCAAGGAGGGAGGGGCTACGAGCAGTACTTC. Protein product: CASSQGGRGYEQYF.

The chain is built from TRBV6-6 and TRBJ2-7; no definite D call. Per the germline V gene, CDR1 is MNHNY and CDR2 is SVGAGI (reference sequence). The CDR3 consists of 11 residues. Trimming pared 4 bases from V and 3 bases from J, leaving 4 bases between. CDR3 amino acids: CASSFNYEQYF. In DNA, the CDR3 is TGTGCCAGCAGTTTTAACTACGAGCAGTACTTC.

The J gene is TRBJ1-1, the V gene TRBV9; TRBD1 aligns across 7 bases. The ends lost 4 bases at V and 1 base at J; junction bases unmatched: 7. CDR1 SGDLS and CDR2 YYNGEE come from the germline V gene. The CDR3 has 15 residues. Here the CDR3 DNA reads TGTGCCAGCAGCCTTACAGGGGCCGCGAACACTGAAGCTTTCTTT. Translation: CASSLTGAANTEAFF. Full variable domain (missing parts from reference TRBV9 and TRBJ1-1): DSGVTQTPKHLITATGQRVTLRCSPRSGDLSVYWYQQSLDQGLQFLIQYYNGEERAKGNILERFSAQQFPDLHSELNLSSLELGDSALYFCASSLTGAANTEAFFGQGTRLTVV.

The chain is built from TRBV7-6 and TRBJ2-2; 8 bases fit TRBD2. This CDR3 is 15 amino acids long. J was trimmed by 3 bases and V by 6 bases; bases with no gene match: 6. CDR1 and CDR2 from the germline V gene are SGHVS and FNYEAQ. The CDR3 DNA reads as TGTGCCAGCAGGCCACTAGCGGACCACACCGGGGAGCTGTTTTTT. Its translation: CASRPLADHTGELFF.

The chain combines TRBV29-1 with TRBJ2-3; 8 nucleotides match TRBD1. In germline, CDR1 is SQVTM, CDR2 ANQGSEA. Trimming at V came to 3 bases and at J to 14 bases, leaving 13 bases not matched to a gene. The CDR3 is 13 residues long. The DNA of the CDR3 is TGCAGCGTTGATCGGCAGGGGGCTCTTGTACGGTATTTT. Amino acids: CSVDRQGALVRYF.

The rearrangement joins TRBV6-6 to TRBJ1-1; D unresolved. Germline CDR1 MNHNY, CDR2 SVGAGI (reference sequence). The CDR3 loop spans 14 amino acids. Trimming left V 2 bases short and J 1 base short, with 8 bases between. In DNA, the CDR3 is TGTGCCAGCAGTTACAACAGAGCGAACACTGAAGCTTTCTTT. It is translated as CASSYNRANTEAFF.

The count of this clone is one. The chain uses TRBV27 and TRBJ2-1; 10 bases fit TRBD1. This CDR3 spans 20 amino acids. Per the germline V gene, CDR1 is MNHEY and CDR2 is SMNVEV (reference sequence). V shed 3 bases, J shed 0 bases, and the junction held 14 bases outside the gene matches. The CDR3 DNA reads TGTGCCAGCAGTTTGGGTACCGGGACAGGGGCCCTACTCTCCTACAATGAGCAGTTCTTC. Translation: CASSLGTGTGALLSYNEQFF.

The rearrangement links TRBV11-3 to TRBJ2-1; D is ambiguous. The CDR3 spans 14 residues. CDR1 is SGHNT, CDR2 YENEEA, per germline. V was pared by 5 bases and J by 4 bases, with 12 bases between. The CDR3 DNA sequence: TGTGCCAGCAGCCCCTCCCCTAGATACAATGAGCAGTTCTTC. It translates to CASSPSPRYNEQFF.

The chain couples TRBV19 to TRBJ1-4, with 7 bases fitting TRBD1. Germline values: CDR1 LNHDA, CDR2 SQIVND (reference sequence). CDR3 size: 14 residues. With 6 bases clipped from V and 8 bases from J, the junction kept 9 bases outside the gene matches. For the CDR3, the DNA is TGTGCCAGTAGCAGTAGGGGACAGAACGAAAAACTGTTTTTT. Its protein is CASSSRGQNEKLFF.

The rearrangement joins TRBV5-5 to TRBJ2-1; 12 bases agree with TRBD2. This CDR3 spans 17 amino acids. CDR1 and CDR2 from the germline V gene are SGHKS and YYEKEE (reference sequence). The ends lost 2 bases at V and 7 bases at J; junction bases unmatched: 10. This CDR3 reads CASSFAPLGTSGNEQFF. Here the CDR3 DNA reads TGTGCCAGCAGCTTCGCCCCATTAGGGACTAGCGGGAATGAGCAGTTCTTC. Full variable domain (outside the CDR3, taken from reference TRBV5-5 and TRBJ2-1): DAGVTQSPTHLIKTRGQQVTLRCSPISGHKSVSWYQQVLGQGPQFIFQYYEKEERGRGNFPDRFSARQFPNYSSELNVNALLLGDSALYLCASSFAPLGTSGNEQFFGPGTRLTVL.

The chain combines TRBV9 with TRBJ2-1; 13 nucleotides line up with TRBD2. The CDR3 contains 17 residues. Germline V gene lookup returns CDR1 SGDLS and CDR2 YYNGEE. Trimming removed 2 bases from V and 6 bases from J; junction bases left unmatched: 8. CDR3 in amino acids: CASSVWTSGRGGNEQFF. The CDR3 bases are TGTGCCAGCAGCGTCTGGACTAGCGGGAGAGGGGGCAATGAGCAGTTCTTC.

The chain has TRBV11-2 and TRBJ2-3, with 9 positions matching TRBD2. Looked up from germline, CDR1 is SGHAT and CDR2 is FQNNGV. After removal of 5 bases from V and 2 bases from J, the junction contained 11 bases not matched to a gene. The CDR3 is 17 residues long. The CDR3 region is CASSPRGPSGATDTQYF. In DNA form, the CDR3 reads TGTGCCAGCAGCCCCCGGGGTCCTAGCGGGGCCACAGATACGCAGTATTTT.

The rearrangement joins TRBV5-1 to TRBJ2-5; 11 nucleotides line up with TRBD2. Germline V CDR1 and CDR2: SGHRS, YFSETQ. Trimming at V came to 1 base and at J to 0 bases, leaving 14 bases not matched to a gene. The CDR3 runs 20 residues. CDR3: CASSLSGTSGIRGDQETQYF. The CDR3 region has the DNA TGCGCCAGCAGCTTGTCCGGGACTAGCGGTATAAGAGGGGACCAAGAGACCCAGTACTTC.

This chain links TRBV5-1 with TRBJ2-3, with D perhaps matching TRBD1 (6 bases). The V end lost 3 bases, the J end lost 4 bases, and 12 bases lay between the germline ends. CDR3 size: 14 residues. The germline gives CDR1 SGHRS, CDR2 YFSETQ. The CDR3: CASSSTDSSDTQYF. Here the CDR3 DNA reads TGCGCCAGCAGCTCAACGGACAGTTCAGATACGCAGTATTTT.

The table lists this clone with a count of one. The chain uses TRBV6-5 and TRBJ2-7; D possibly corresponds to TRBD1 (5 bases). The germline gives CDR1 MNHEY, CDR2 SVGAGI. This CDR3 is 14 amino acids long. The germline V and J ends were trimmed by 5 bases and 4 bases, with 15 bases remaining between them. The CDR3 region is CASSRTPGGYEQYF. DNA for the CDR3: TGTGCCAGCAGTAGGACACCCGGTGGGTACGAGCAGTACTTC.

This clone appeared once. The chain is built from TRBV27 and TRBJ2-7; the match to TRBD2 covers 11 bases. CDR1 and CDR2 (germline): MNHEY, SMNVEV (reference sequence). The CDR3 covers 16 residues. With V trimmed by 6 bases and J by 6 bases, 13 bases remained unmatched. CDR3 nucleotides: TGTGCCAGCAGCAATATAGCGGGAGGGAGACATCGCGAGCAGTACTTC. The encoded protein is CASSNIAGGRHREQYF.

As DNA, the CDR3 is TGTGCCAGCAGCCCAGGACTAGCGGGAGACGGTGAGCAGTTCTTC. This sequence encodes CASSPGLAGDGEQFF. The J gene is TRBJ2-1, the V gene TRBV11-3, with TRBD2 identical over 13 bases. The germline V gene encodes CDR1 SGHNT and CDR2 YENEEA. This CDR3 region has 15 residues. V lost 5 bases and J lost 9; bases outside the gene matches: 7.

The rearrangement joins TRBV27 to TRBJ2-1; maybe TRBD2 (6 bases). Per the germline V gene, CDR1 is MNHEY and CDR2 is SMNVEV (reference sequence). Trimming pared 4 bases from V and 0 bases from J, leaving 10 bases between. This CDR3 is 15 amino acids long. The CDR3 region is CASSSSADSYNEQFF. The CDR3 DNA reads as TGTGCCAGCAGTTCTAGCGCAGACTCCTACAATGAGCAGTTCTTC.